This TCR beta chain is from a study of graft-versus-host responses after intestinal transplantation. Across the whole study: Each recipient received a multivisceral, liver-intestinal, or isolated intestinal graft.

Notes on the study in general: Peak GvH clone levels in circulation were associated with early post-transplant HvG declines.

As for this clone: Its target is not known.

Germline V lookup: CDR1 SGDLS, CDR2 YYNGEE. V gave up 4 bases and J gave up 9 bases; unmatched junction bases: 14. The CDR3 spans 15 residues. Profiling relied on immunoSEQ multiplex PCR, and the TCRdb table lists in-frame clones only, not all of them. The data show about 99,000 clones, 85% to 95% seen once. The chain uses TRBV9 and TRBJ2-7; the match to TRBD1 covers 9 bases. This sequence originates from a human donor who was the organ donor for an intestinal transplant. The material sequenced was unstimulated CD8+ T cells sorted from spleen or lymph node cells, taken before transplant. CDR3 residues: CASSPTGGMDGGQYF. The CDR3 DNA reads as TGTGCCAGCAGCCCGACAGGGGGAATGGATGGAGGGCAGTACTTC. Full variable domain (missing parts from reference TRBV9 and TRBJ2-7): DSGVTQTPKHLITATGQRVTLRCSPRSGDLSVYWYQQSLDQGLQFLIQYYNGEERAKGNILERFSAQQFPDLHSELNLSSLELGDSALYFCASSPTGGMDGGQYFGPGTRLTVT.